The 28 T cell receptor beta chains below were found in one sample sequenced in a study of Tregs in tolerant kidney transplant recipients. The method was immunoSEQ multiplex PCR; TCRdb's version includes in-frame clones alone and lacks a portion of them. The table lists just over 15,000 clones, around 53% of them singletons. For these receptors, no antigen is known. FACS sorting followed a 6-day coculture of CFSE-labeled recipient PBMCs with irradiated graft donor PBMCs. The source material was CD4+ T cells from blood cultured with allogeneic cells, sampled before the transplant. These receptors were taken from a human patient who received a combined kidney and bone marrow transplant.

By sample fraction, this clone is medium-sized. The V gene is TRBV19, the J gene TRBJ2-3; D unclear. Germline CDR1 LNHDA, CDR2 SQIVND (reference sequence). The CDR3 runs 14 residues. V dropped 4 bases and J dropped 0 bases, with 8 bases sitting between them. CDR3 DNA: TGTGCCAGTAGTAAACAATCTAGCACAGATACGCAGTATTTT. Its protein is CASSKQSSTDTQYF.

V gene TRBV7-9 combines with J gene TRBJ2-1; D perhaps matches TRBD2 (5 bases). Trimming shortened V by 2 bases and J by 2 bases, and 7 bases separated the two germline ends. Germline lookup yields CDR1 SEHNR and CDR2 FQNEAQ (reference sequence). This CDR3 contains 14 residues. CDR3 in DNA: TGTGCCAGCAGCTTAAAGCGGACCTACAATGAGCAGTTCTTC. This gives the protein CASSLKRTYNEQFF.

The rearrangement uses TRBV11-1 and TRBJ2-5; perhaps TRBD1 as D (6 bases). The J call is in doubt because the DNA end fits TRBJ2-7 better. Germline lookup yields CDR1 SGHAT and CDR2 FQDESV (reference sequence). This CDR3 region has 13 residues. The CDR3, as DNA: TGTGCCAGCAGCCACTGGACAGTCTTCGAGCAGTACTTC. It specifies CASSHWTVFEQYF.

The gene calls are TRBV18 and TRBJ2-5; TRBD1 matches 9 bases. This CDR3 is built from 14 residues. Germline loops: CDR1 KGHSH, CDR2 LQKENI. V was clipped by 4 bases and J by 4 bases; unmatched bases: 4. The CDR3 DNA reads TGTGCCAGCTCACTTGGACAGGGGAGAGAGACCCAGTACTTC. Residues: CASSLGQGRETQYF.

The chain uses TRBV6-1 and TRBJ1-3; 7 nucleotides line up with TRBD1. Germline assignment: CDR1 MNHNS and CDR2 SASEGT. J was trimmed by 4 bases and V by 6 bases; bases with no gene match: 9. CDR3 size: 15 residues. The DNA for the CDR3 is TGTGCCAGCAGCCTACAGGGGTCGACCGGAAACACCATATATTTT. This gives the protein CASSLQGSTGNTIYF.

The rearrangement joins TRBV27 to TRBJ2-6; 12 bases match TRBD1. The CDR3 length is 16 residues. Trimming took 8 bases from V and 2 from J; bases not matched to a gene: 4. The germline CDR1 and CDR2 sequences are MNHEY and SMNVEV (reference sequence). CDR3 nucleotide sequence: TGTGCCAGCTCCCGGGACAGGGGGCCTGGGGCCAACGTCCTGACTTTC. This sequence encodes CASSRDRGPGANVLTF.

The chain joins TRBV12-5 to TRBJ2-2; 11 bases match TRBD1. This CDR3 region has 18 residues. Losses at the gene ends were 0 bases for V and 1 base for J; bases not matched to a gene: 4. The V gene's germline CDR1 is LGHNT and CDR2 FRNRAP. CDR3 residues: CASGLVLGTGGNTGELFF. In nucleotides, the CDR3 is TGTGCTAGTGGTTTGGTACTTGGGACAGGGGGGAACACCGGGGAGCTGTTTTTT. The full variable domain, with the rest looked up from reference TRBV12-5 and TRBJ2-2, is DARVTQTPRHKVTEMGQEVTMRCQPILGHNTVFWYRQTMMQGLELLAYFRNRAPLDDSGMPKDRFSAEMPDATLATLKIQPSEPRDSAVYFCASGLVLGTGGNTGELFFGEGSRLTVL.

The CDR3 DNA follows: TGTGCCAGCAGCTTAGTAGGGACAGGGGTGTACAATGAGCAGTTCTTC. This gives the protein CASSLVGTGVYNEQFF. V is TRBV7-2 and J is TRBJ2-1; 10 nucleotides line up with TRBD1. J gave up 4 bases and V 1 base, and 4 bases lay outside the gene matches. Germline V gene sequence: CDR1 SGHTA, CDR2 FQGNSA. The CDR3 consists of 16 residues.

The J gene is TRBJ2-5, the V gene TRBV5-6, with D unclear. From germline, CDR1 is SGHDT and CDR2 YYEEEE. V dropped 2 bases and J dropped 5 bases, with 4 bases sitting between them. The CDR3 is made up of 11 amino acids. CDR3 amino acids: CASSFLETQYF. The CDR3 DNA follows: TGTGCCAGCAGCTTTCTTGAGACCCAGTACTTC.

J is TRBJ2-5 and V is TRBV5-1, with 9 nucleotides matching TRBD1. Trimming cost V 4 bases and J 4 bases; bases outside gene matches: 11. The CDR3 runs to 16 residues. CDR1 and CDR2 (germline): SGHRS, YFSETQ. The CDR3 is CASSPGHRGLGETQYF. The CDR3 DNA is TGCGCCAGCAGCCCCGGTCACAGGGGGCTGGGAGAGACCCAGTACTTC.

This clone was recorded a few times. The chain carries TRBV5-6 and TRBJ2-7, with D possibly TRBD1 on 7 matching bases. V lost 0 bases and J lost 6, with 19 bases in between. The CDR3 runs to 16 residues. Germline V gene sequence: CDR1 SGHDT, CDR2 YYEEEE. CDR3 sequence (DNA): TGTGCCAGCAGCTTGGTTAGGAGGGGGCGCAGGTTCGAGCAGTACTTC. It is translated as CASSLVRRGRRFEQYF.

V usage is TRBV21-1 and J usage is TRBJ2-7; TRBD1, the D gene given by the table, was not confirmed from the DNA. TRBV21-1 has pseudogene status. The CDR3 is 15 residues long. DNA of the CDR3: TGTGCCAGCAGCATCCCAACAGGCCCCTCCTACGAGCAGTACTTC. It is translated as CASSIPTGPSYEQYF.

The gene calls are TRBV4-3 and TRBJ1-6; D is uncertain. Trimming took 4 bases from V and 6 from J, leaving 13 bases between them. Germline assignment: CDR1 LGHNA and CDR2 YSLEER. This CDR3 is built from 15 residues. The CDR3 reads CASSRGPHFNSPLHF. The CDR3 DNA follows: TGCGCCAGCAGCCGAGGCCCTCATTTTAATTCACCCCTCCACTTT.

The rearrangement links TRBV11-3 to TRBJ2-7; D call uncertain. Germline V gene data show CDR1 as SGHNT and CDR2 as YENEEA. This CDR3 comprises 13 residues. V was cut by 0 bases and J by 4 bases, with 7 bases left in between. The CDR3 spells CASSLDRFYEQYF. CDR3 coding DNA: TGTGCCAGCAGCTTAGATCGGTTTTACGAGCAGTACTTC. Full variable domain (remainder filled in from reference TRBV11-3 and TRBJ2-7): EAGVVQSPRYKIIEKKQPVAFWCNPISGHNTLYWYLQNLGQGPELLIRYENEEAVDDSQLPKDRFSAERLKGVDSTLKIQPAELGDSAVYLCASSLDRFYEQYFGPGTRLTVT.

The rearrangement links TRBV11-3 to TRBJ2-3; the D gene is possibly TRBD1 (6 bases). From germline, CDR1 is SGHNT and CDR2 YENEEA. This CDR3 has 15 residues. V shed 1 base and J shed 2 bases, with 10 bases lying between them. CDR3 sequence: CASSLGGLNTDTQYF. The CDR3 nucleotides read TGTGCCAGCAGCTTAGGGGGGCTGAACACAGATACGCAGTATTTT.

V gene TRBV10-3 combines with J gene TRBJ2-3; 7 bases match TRBD1. J lost 0 bases, V lost 10 bases, and 4 bases had no gene match. Looked up from germline, CDR1 is ENHRY and CDR2 is SYGVKD. The CDR3 spans 13 residues. CDR3 in DNA: TGTGCCACGAGGGGGCCTAGCACAGATACGCAGTATTTT. As protein: CATRGPSTDTQYF.

The chain combines TRBV19 with TRBJ2-1, with TRBD2 matching over 13 bases. With V trimmed by 4 bases and J by 8 bases, 8 bases remained unmatched. CDR3 length equals 16 residues. Germline V gene lookup returns CDR1 LNHDA and CDR2 SQIVND (reference sequence). Here the CDR3 reads CASSKLLAGGPHEQFF. As DNA, the CDR3 is TGTGCCAGTAGTAAATTACTAGCGGGAGGGCCACATGAGCAGTTCTTC.

This sequence joins TRBV27 and TRBJ2-7, with TRBD2 matching 10 bases. V gave up 5 bases and J gave up 8 bases; unmatched junction bases: 12. This CDR3 has 15 amino acids. Germline V CDR1 and CDR2: MNHEY, SMNVEV (reference sequence). The CDR3 coding sequence is TGTGCCAGCAGTCCACCGGGACTAGCGAAGTTCCAGCAGTACTTC. It translates to CASSPPGLAKFQQYF.

This clone is classed as medium-sized. In nucleotides, the CDR3 is TGTGCCAGCAGCTCCCCCTGGAACACCGGGGAGCTGTTTTTT. It encodes CASSSPWNTGELFF. The chain couples TRBV5-4 to TRBJ2-2; D is uncertain. Germline V gives CDR1 SGHNT, CDR2 YYREEE (reference sequence). Deletions cut 3 bases from V and 1 base from J, with 7 bases between. CDR3 length: 14 residues.

The gene calls are TRBV19 and TRBJ2-7; TRBD1 aligns across 8 bases. The CDR3 runs to 14 residues. Trimming removed 5 bases from V and 5 bases from J; junction bases left unmatched: 8. Per the germline V gene, CDR1 is LNHDA and CDR2 is SQIVND (reference sequence). The CDR3 DNA sequence: TGTGCCAGTAGTTGGACAGGGCCCATCAACGAGCAGTACTTC. The encoded protein is CASSWTGPINEQYF. The complete variable domain, with remaining parts taken from reference TRBV19 and TRBJ2-7, reads DGGITQSPKYLFRKEGQNVTLSCEQNLNHDAMYWYRQDPGQGLRLIYYSQIVNDFQKGDIAEGYSVSREKKESFPLTVTSAQKNPTAFYLCASSWTGPINEQYFGPGTRLTVT.

V and J are TRBV4-3 and TRBJ2-7; TRBD1 matches 8 bases. The V and J ends lost 3 bases and 5 bases, in that order; junction bases with no gene match: 9. The CDR3 spans 15 residues. Germline assignment: CDR1 LGHNA and CDR2 YSLEER. The CDR3 nucleotides are TGCGCCAGCAGCCAGGTAGGACAGGGCGGCCACGAGCAGTACTTC. Protein sequence: CASSQVGQGGHEQYF.

The chain employs TRBV7-2 and TRBJ1-2, with 7 bases aligning to TRBD1. The CDR3 length is 18 residues. Germline assignment: CDR1 SGHTA and CDR2 FQGNSA. J lost 1 base, V lost 5 bases, and 16 bases had no gene match. The CDR3 sequence is CASSPQTGLHPLNYGYTF. In nucleotides, the CDR3 is TGTGCCAGCAGCCCCCAGACAGGGTTACACCCGCTTAACTATGGCTACACCTTC.

V and J are TRBV7-2 and TRBJ1-2, with D tentatively TRBD1 (6 bases). The ends were cut back, 6 bases at V and 2 bases at J, with 13 bases in the middle. The CDR3 loop spans 14 amino acids. The germline V gene encodes CDR1 SGHTA and CDR2 FQGNSA. The chain's CDR3 is CASRLDRTNYGYTF. For the CDR3, the DNA is TGTGCCAGCAGACTAGACAGGACCAACTATGGCTACACCTTC.

This clone was observed a few times. This rearrangement joins TRBV30 to TRBJ2-7, with D maybe TRBD2 (6 bases). This CDR3 region has 16 residues. Germline V gene sequence: CDR1 GTSNPN, CDR2 SVGIG (reference sequence). V was clipped by 7 bases and J by 7 bases, with 29 bases between them. The DNA for the CDR3 is TGTGCCTCCTCGAAGCCCGGCACGTCGACGGGGGTTGAGCAGTACTTC. This gives the protein CASSKPGTSTGVEQYF.

The chain uses TRBV6-6 and TRBJ2-7, with TRBD2 matching over 7 bases. V gave up 4 bases and J gave up 2 bases; unmatched junction bases: 2. CDR3 length: 13 amino acids. Germline assignment: CDR1 MNHNY and CDR2 SVGAGI (reference sequence). The CDR3 DNA is TGTGCCAGCAGTTCGGGACTACCCTACGAGCAGTACTTC. Translated, it gives CASSSGLPYEQYF.

This clone was seen more than once but under ten times. The CDR3 is CASRLGQGQTYEQYF. DNA for the CDR3: TGTGCCAGCAGATTGGGGCAAGGGCAAACCTACGAGCAGTACTTC. This chain uses TRBV27 with TRBJ2-7; a weak D match, TRBD1 (5 bases). V lost 6 bases and J 2 bases, leaving 17 bases between the germline ends. Germline lookup yields CDR1 MNHEY and CDR2 SMNVEV (reference sequence). The CDR3 contains 15 residues.

The chain couples TRBV7-8 to TRBJ2-3; perhaps TRBD2 as D (7 bases). The V gene lost 0 bases and the J gene lost 6 bases, with 13 bases spanning the gap. CDR3 length equals 15 residues. The germline V gene encodes CDR1 SGHVS and CDR2 FQNEAQ. This CDR3 is CASSLAGGGADTQYF. CDR3 bases: TGTGCCAGCAGCTTAGCGGGGGGGGGCGCGGATACGCAGTATTTT.

This clone occurred a few times. This rearrangement joins TRBV5-8 to TRBJ2-3; TRBD2 matches at 12 bases. The CDR3 contains 17 residues. V shed 4 bases and J 3 bases; nucleotides not matched to a gene: 9. Germline-derived CDR1 and CDR2 are SGHTS and YDEGEE. The CDR3 region has the DNA TGTGCCAGCAGCCTTTACAGGACTAGCGGGAAAACAGATACGCAGTATTTT. Its translation is CASSLYRTSGKTDTQYF.